The clone carrying this T cell receptor (beta chain) has a single count. The sample belongs to a study of CD8+ T cells in alopecia areata. Germline CDR1 reads GTSNPN; CDR2 reads SVGIG (reference sequence). After removal of 1 base from V and 8 bases from J, the junction contained 10 bases not matched to a gene. The CDR3 is 14 residues long. Reverse transcribed after extraction, RNA yielded cDNA as the sequencing template. The assay was immunoSEQ multiplex PCR, and TCRdb's table has in-frame clones only and misses some. The table shows 140,000 or so clones, with about 47% occurring only once. The chain recombines TRBV30 with TRBJ1-2, with 7 positions matching TRBD1. The sequence derives from a human donor with alopecia areata. Sequencing used CD4+ T cells sorted from blood, obtained at week 0. The CDR3: CAWSGHDRVAGYTF. The CDR3, as DNA: TGTGCCTGGAGTGGCCACGACAGGGTGGCCGGCTACACCTTC.